These 30 T cell receptor beta chains were sequenced from one sample in a study of blood T cell repertoires in COVID-19. TCRdb's copy holds only in-frame clones and misses some; the assay was immunoSEQ multiplex PCR. The profile covers around 260,000 clones, with under 90% appearing a single time and less than 0.95% taken by the ten largest. The sample taken for sequencing was peripheral blood. The receptors derive from a woman between 35 and 50 years old who had recovered from COVID-19.

The rearrangement links TRBV5-1 to TRBJ2-6, with TRBD1 matching 10 bases. Looked up from germline, CDR1 is SGHRS and CDR2 is YFSETQ. Trimming at V came to 4 bases and at J to 1 base, leaving 8 bases not matched to a gene. The CDR3 consists of 18 residues. As DNA, the CDR3 is TGCGCCAGCAGCCCCGCCGGGACAGGGGTGTCTGGGGCCAACGTCCTGACTTTC. Translated: CASSPAGTGVSGANVLTF.

This clone was seen once. This sample includes further DNA sequences coding for the same CDR3. The V gene is TRBV19, the J gene TRBJ2-3, with TRBD2 matching over 14 bases. The CDR3 consists of 17 residues. V was pared by 1 base and J by 1 base, with 1 base of the junction left unmatched. Germline CDR1 LNHDA, CDR2 SQIVND (reference sequence). The CDR3 loop reads CASSIGLAGGGTDTQYF. The CDR3 nucleotides read TGTGCCAGTAGTATAGGACTAGCGGGAGGGGGCACAGATACGCAGTATTTT.

This rearrangement joins TRBV27 to TRBJ2-7, with 8 nucleotides matching TRBD2. V dropped 7 bases and J dropped 3; count of bases not matched to a gene: 14. This CDR3 contains 16 residues. From germline, CDR1 is MNHEY and CDR2 SMNVEV (reference sequence). CDR3 coding DNA: TGTGCCAGCAAACAAACGGGACTAGTCGCTATCTACGAGCAGTACTTC. Translated: CASKQTGLVAIYEQYF.

This chain links TRBV5-1 with TRBJ2-7; the D is unclear. Between the trimmed V and J ends, which lost 2 bases and 5 bases, there was a span of 17 bases. Germline V CDR1 and CDR2: SGHRS, YFSETQ. The CDR3 is 15 amino acids. Here the CDR3 reads CASSFRAGDGNEQYF. The CDR3 DNA reads as TGCGCCAGCAGCTTCCGAGCCGGTGATGGTAACGAGCAGTACTTC.

V and J are TRBV12-5 and TRBJ2-1; 7 nucleotides match TRBD2. This CDR3 has 14 amino acids. Germline CDR1 reads LGHNT; CDR2 reads FRNRAP. The J segment lost 6 bases and the V segment lost 2 bases, leaving 4 bases of the junction unmatched. The CDR3, as DNA: TGTGCTAGTGGTTTGTGGTCGGGGGGCAATGAGCAGTTCTTC. Its translation is CASGLWSGGNEQFF.

This chain connects TRBV6-5 to TRBJ1-6, with 8 bases fitting TRBD1. CDR3 length equals 15 residues. With 7 bases clipped from V and 2 bases from J, the junction kept 4 bases outside the gene matches. Germline V gene sequence: CDR1 MNHEY, CDR2 SVGAGI. Here the CDR3 DNA reads TGTGCCAGCAACCTGGACAGGGCCTATAATTCACCCCTCCACTTT. Protein sequence: CASNLDRAYNSPLHF.

The rearrangement joins TRBV9 to TRBJ2-2; TRBD2 matches 9 bases. The trim removed 3 bases at V and 2 bases at J, leaving 5 bases unmatched. The CDR3 runs 16 residues. Germline CDR1 is SGDLS and CDR2 is YYNGEE. Written as DNA, the CDR3 is TGTGCCAGCAGCGCTAGCGGGAACCCCAACACCGGGGAGCTGTTTTTT. Its translation is CASSASGNPNTGELFF.

The V call is TRBV28, the J call TRBJ1-2, with TRBD1 matching over 9 bases. V lost 4 bases, J lost 7 bases, and 10 bases stayed unmatched. The CDR3 consists of 15 residues. Per the germline V gene, CDR1 is MDHEN and CDR2 is SYDVKM. CDR3 region: CASSSPGTGYGGYTF. The CDR3 DNA sequence: TGTGCCAGCAGTTCGCCCGGGACAGGGTATGGTGGCTACACCTTC.

V and J are TRBV5-5 and TRBJ2-5, with 9 bases lining up with TRBD2. This CDR3 has 14 residues. V trimming: 2 bases; J trimming: 4 bases; junction bases outside the gene matches: 3. Looked up from germline, CDR1 is SGHKS and CDR2 is YYEKEE (reference sequence). The CDR3 loop is CASSFAGGGETQYF. In DNA, the CDR3 is TGTGCCAGCAGCTTTGCGGGAGGGGGAGAGACCCAGTACTTC.

The chain links TRBV9 to TRBJ2-6, with D unclear. V was cut by 6 bases and J by 0 bases, with 16 bases left in between. The CDR3 has 17 amino acids. Germline-derived CDR1 and CDR2 are SGDLS and YYNGEE. CDR3 in amino acids: CASTTSDPGSGANVLTF. The CDR3 nucleotides are TGTGCCAGCACCACAAGCGATCCGGGCTCTGGGGCCAACGTCCTGACTTTC.

V is TRBV10-3 and J is TRBJ1-1, with TRBD1 identical over 8 bases. Per germline, CDR1 ENHRY and CDR2 SYGVKD. The CDR3 sequence is 15 residues long. With 6 bases clipped from V and 5 bases from J, the junction kept 11 bases outside the gene matches. The CDR3 DNA sequence: TGTGCCATCAGGCAGAGTCAGGGGGCGGGAACTGAAGCTTTCTTT. Protein sequence: CAIRQSQGAGTEAFF.

The chain uses TRBV6-5 and TRBJ1-5, with 8 bases fitting TRBD1. Germline CDR1 reads MNHEY; CDR2 reads SVGAGI. The trim removed 5 bases at V and 9 bases at J, leaving 6 bases unmatched. The CDR3 has 13 amino acids. The CDR3 bases are TGTGCCAGCAGTCTGGGACAGGAAACGCCCCAGCATTTT. Protein: CASSLGQETPQHF.

The rearrangement links TRBV7-3 to TRBJ2-2, with 14 bases aligning to TRBD2. CDR3 length: 17 amino acids. Germline loops: CDR1 SGHTA, CDR2 FQGTGA. J gave up 7 bases and V 5 bases, and 9 bases lay outside the gene matches. This CDR3 is CASSRPNGLAGGGELFF. DNA for the CDR3: TGTGCCAGCAGCCGCCCCAATGGACTAGCGGGAGGCGGGGAGCTGTTTTTT.

V is TRBV3-1 (or the pseudogene TRBV3-2) and J is TRBJ1-2; unclear D gene. CDR1 and CDR2 (germline): LGHDT, YNNKEL (reference sequence). The CDR3 has 14 amino acids. The ends were cut back, 3 bases at V and 8 bases at J, with 16 bases in the middle. The CDR3 loop reads CASSHDRDPGGYTF. In DNA, the CDR3 is TGTGCCAGCAGCCACGACCGGGATCCGGGGGGCTACACCTTC.

The chain has TRBV3-1 (or the pseudogene TRBV3-2) and TRBJ2-2; D is ambiguous. This CDR3 is 16 amino acids long. V lost 0 bases to trimming and J lost 2 bases, with 10 bases between them. Germline CDR1 LGHDT, CDR2 YNNKEL (reference sequence). CDR3 sequence: CASSQDTGGNTGELFF. For the CDR3, the DNA is TGTGCCAGCAGCCAAGATACGGGTGGAAACACCGGGGAGCTGTTTTTT.

This clone showed up just once. The rearrangement uses TRBV9 and TRBJ2-5, with D tentatively TRBD2 (5 bases). This CDR3 has 15 residues. Looked up from germline, CDR1 is SGDLS and CDR2 is YYNGEE. V shed 0 bases and J shed 5 bases, with 14 bases lying between them. The CDR3 loop is CASSVDGEPRETQYF. The CDR3 region has the DNA TGTGCCAGCAGCGTAGACGGGGAGCCGCGGGAGACCCAGTACTTC.

The chain has TRBV28 and TRBJ2-7; TRBD2 might be the D (5 bases). Trimming took off 7 bases at V and 0 bases at J, with 10 bases between the two ends. Per germline, CDR1 MDHEN and CDR2 SYDVKM. The CDR3 runs to 13 residues. CDR3 nucleotide sequence: TGTGCCAGCAAAACTGGACTCTCCTACGAGCAGTACTTC. It codes for CASKTGLSYEQYF.

The rearrangement joins TRBV11-3 to TRBJ2-5; D is uncertain. V was clipped by 3 bases and J by 2 bases, with 7 bases between them. There are 13 residues in the CDR3. CDR1 is SGHNT, CDR2 YENEEA, per germline. The CDR3 nucleotides read TGTGCCAGCAGCTTCAGCGAACAAGAGACCCAGTACTTC. It specifies CASSFSEQETQYF.

This chain uses TRBV3-1 (or the pseudogene TRBV3-2) with TRBJ2-1; 9 bases match TRBD2. The CDR3 length is 15 residues. V lost 6 bases to trimming and J lost 7 bases; unmatched junction nucleotides: 10. Germline V gene lookup returns CDR1 LGHDT and CDR2 YNNKEL (reference sequence). The chain's CDR3 is CASRLSSGSRNEQFF. The CDR3 DNA follows: TGTGCCAGCAGACTGAGTAGCGGGAGTCGAAATGAGCAGTTCTTC.

The chain couples TRBV7-6 to TRBJ2-3; 11 bases are shared with TRBD2. The V and J ends lost 0 bases and 5 bases, in that order; junction bases with no gene match: 4. This CDR3 comprises 16 residues. The V gene's germline CDR1 is SGHVS and CDR2 FNYEAQ. The CDR3 DNA reads as TGTGCCAGCAGCTTAGCTAGCGGGAGGGCCGTAGATACGCAGTATTTT. Residues: CASSLASGRAVDTQYF.

The gene calls are TRBV28 and TRBJ2-2; 7 positions agree with TRBD1. The CDR3 is 13 residues long. Trimming at V came to 6 bases and at J to 7 bases, leaving 5 bases not matched to a gene. Germline loops: CDR1 MDHEN, CDR2 SYDVKM. The CDR3 DNA follows: TGTGCCAGCAGCCGGAACAGGGGCGGGGAGCTGTTTTTT. Translating it yields CASSRNRGGELFF.

This clone was counted a single time. This CDR3 reads CASSSPLYNEQFF. CDR3 DNA sequence: TGTGCCAGCAGTTCTCCCCTCTACAATGAGCAGTTCTTC. The chain is built from TRBV6-2 or TRBV6-3 and TRBJ2-1; no firm D call. This CDR3 region has 13 residues. Germline CDR1 is MNHEY and CDR2 is SVGEGT. Deletions cut 4 bases from V and 3 bases from J, with 7 bases between.

The chain joins TRBV1 to TRBJ2-1; the table's D call, TRBD2, was not checked against the DNA. TRBV1 is labeled a pseudogene. The length of the CDR3 is 17 residues. The CDR3 DNA follows: TGCACCAGCAGCCCCCGCCAGGGTGCAGCGGGACCAGGTGAGCAGTTCTTC. Translating it yields CTSSPRQGAAGPGEQFF.

This chain connects TRBV7-2 to TRBJ2-1, with TRBD1 matching 8 bases. CDR1 is SGHTA, CDR2 FQGNSA, per germline. The CDR3 totals 13 residues. V was pared by 8 bases and J by 6 bases, with 6 bases of the junction left unmatched. CDR3 in DNA: TGTGCCAGCTCCGTTCAGGGGGCCAATGAGCAGTTCTTC. Its translation is CASSVQGANEQFF.

V is TRBV4-2 and J is TRBJ2-3; 7 positions agree with TRBD2. Germline assignment: CDR1 LGHNA and CDR2 YNFKEQ. V lost 1 base and J lost 3; bases outside the gene matches: 10. The CDR3 runs to 17 residues. In DNA form, the CDR3 reads TGTGCCAGCAGCCAAGTGTTGCGGGAGTTTATGACAGATACGCAGTATTTT. It yields the protein CASSQVLREFMTDTQYF.

The rearrangement uses TRBV28 and TRBJ2-3, with 8 positions matching TRBD1. V lost 6 bases and J lost 1; bases outside the gene matches: 6. This CDR3 region has 15 residues. The germline CDR1 and CDR2 sequences are MDHEN and SYDVKM. The CDR3 loop reads CASRIPGQGTDTQYF. As DNA, the CDR3 is TGTGCCAGCAGAATCCCGGGACAGGGCACAGATACGCAGTATTTT.

This chain links TRBV3-1 (or the pseudogene TRBV3-2) with TRBJ1-4; D unclear. Per the germline V gene, CDR1 is LGHDT and CDR2 is YNNKEL (reference sequence). CDR3 length: 13 amino acids. The V and J ends lost 6 bases and 4 bases respectively, with 9 bases between them. The CDR3 region is CASRAGLNEKLFF. CDR3 DNA sequence: TGTGCCAGCAGGGCAGGCCTTAATGAAAAACTGTTTTTT.

The chain employs TRBV29-1 and TRBJ1-2; D remains ambiguous. The CDR3 has 11 amino acids. Germline lookup yields CDR1 SQVTM and CDR2 ANQGSEA. Trimming cost V 3 bases and J 8 bases, with 10 bases left between them. CDR3 sequence (DNA): TGCAGCGTTGACAGGTCCGTGGGCTACACCTTC. Its translation is CSVDRSVGYTF.

The chain couples TRBV21-1 to TRBJ2-3; the table's TRBD2 call for D was not verified on the DNA. TRBV21-1 is a pseudogene locus. This CDR3 spans 15 amino acids. CDR3 in amino acids: CASSKGPSGKDTQYF. Here the CDR3 DNA reads TGTGCCAGCAGCAAAGGGCCTAGCGGGAAAGATACGCAGTATTTT.

The chain has TRBV4-1 and TRBJ2-7; TRBD1 matches at 7 bases. V dropped 4 bases and J dropped 2; count of bases not matched to a gene: 8. This CDR3 region has 15 residues. Germline CDR1 is MGHRA and CDR2 is YSYEKL. The CDR3 region has the DNA TGCGCCAGCAGCCCGTTACAGGGGCCTCCCTACGAGCAGTACTTC. This encodes CASSPLQGPPYEQYF.